These T cell receptor beta chains were read from a single sample in a study of cytomegalovirus exposure and HLA in healthy donors. The assay was immunoSEQ multiplex PCR, and TCRdb's table has in-frame clones only and misses some. The table includes nearly 200,000 clones, roughly three quarters detected once. Sequences were obtained from PBMCs. These TCRs come from a male donor in good health and CMV-seropositive. The CDR3 runs from the conserved cysteine through the conserved F or W. A D gene is named only where the DNA matches it firmly. The size of a clone is reported for some rows only, either as once, few or many, or as a class for expanded clones.

d_gene: TRBD1
j_gene: TRBJ2-7
abundance: .
v_gene: TRBV6-5
CDR3nt: TGTGCCACAAACAGGGGGCTTTCCCACGAGCAGTACTTC
CDR3aa: CATNRGLSHEQYF

d_gene: .
j_gene: TRBJ2-2
abundance: .
v_gene: TRBV4-3
CDR3nt: TGCGCCAGCAGCCAAACCTGGGCCATACGCACCGGGGAGCTGTTTTTT
CDR3aa: CASSQTWAIRTGELFF

d_gene: .
j_gene: TRBJ2-2
abundance: .
v_gene: TRBV10-2
CDR3nt: TGCGCCAGCAGGGCTAGCGCTAACACCGGGGAGCTGTTTTTT
CDR3aa: CASRASANTGELFF

d_gene: TRBD2
j_gene: TRBJ2-2
abundance: .
v_gene: TRBV7-9
CDR3nt: TGTTCCAGCAGCTTTTCGCCGGGGGGGCCTACTACCGGGGAGCTGTTTTTT
CDR3aa: CSSSFSPGGPTTGELFF

d_gene: TRBD1
j_gene: TRBJ2-7
abundance: .
v_gene: TRBV28
CDR3nt: TGTGCCAGCATCCCAGGGGGAACCAGTTCCCCCTACGAGCAGTACTTC
CDR3aa: CASIPGGTSSPYEQYF

d_gene: .
j_gene: TRBJ2-4
abundance: .
v_gene: TRBV19
CDR3nt: TGTGCCAGTAGTATAGCTCCGAGGGAAGGCCTAAACATTCAGTACTTC
CDR3aa: CASSIAPREGLNIQYF

d_gene: TRBD2
j_gene: TRBJ2-3
abundance: .
v_gene: TRBV9
CDR3nt: TGTGCCAGCAGCGTAGGGCGTCGGAGCGGGGGGCCGCGGGATACGCAGTATTTT
CDR3aa: CASSVGRRSGGPRDTQYF

d_gene: TRBD2
j_gene: TRBJ2-7
abundance: .
v_gene: TRBV7-9
CDR3nt: TGTGCCAGCAGCTCTATCCTACTAGCGGGAGTGAACGAGCAGTACTTC
CDR3aa: CASSSILLAGVNEQYF

d_gene: .
j_gene: TRBJ2-2
abundance: .
v_gene: TRBV4-3
CDR3nt: TGCGCCAGCAGCCATGACATTGGGAGCGACGGGGAGCTGTTTTTT
CDR3aa: CASSHDIGSDGELFF

d_gene: TRBD2
j_gene: TRBJ2-5
abundance: .
v_gene: TRBV5-4
CDR3nt: TGTGCCAGCAGCATTGGGACTAGCGGTGTCCCGGAGACCCAGTACTTC
CDR3aa: CASSIGTSGVPETQYF

d_gene: TRBD2
j_gene: TRBJ2-7
abundance: few
v_gene: TRBV7-3
CDR3nt: TGTGCCAGCAGCCAAGGGACTAGCGGAGAATTTTACGAGCAGTACTTC
CDR3aa: CASSQGTSGEFYEQYF